Each of the 17 T cell receptor beta chains below was sequenced from the same sample in a study of shared clonotypes between healthy human individuals. Produced via immunoSEQ multiplex PCR; TCRdb's table is partial and in-frame only. The sample shows 550,000 to 600,000 clones, roughly four fifths of them seen only once. Sequences were obtained from PBMCs. The receptors derive from a woman between 35 and 50 years old in good health. Some clones in this sample may be carry-over from other donors' samples.

This clone came up once. The chain uses TRBV2 and TRBJ2-1, with 7 bases matching TRBD2. The V gene's germline CDR1 is SNHLY and CDR2 FYNNEI. V trimming: 1 base; J trimming: 6 bases; junction bases outside the gene matches: 3. This CDR3 contains 14 residues. CDR3 DNA sequence: TGTGCCAGCAGTGAAGTTCCGGGGGGCAATGAGCAGTTCTTC. Amino acids: CASSEVPGGNEQFF. The variable domain in full, with the rest retrieved from reference TRBV2 and TRBJ2-1, is EPEVTQTPSHQVTQMGQEVILRCVPISNHLYFYWYRQILGQKVEFLVSFYNNEISEKSEIFDDQFSVERPDGSNFTLKIRSTKLEDSAMYFCASSEVPGGNEQFFGPGTRLTVL.

In this sample, this clone turned up a few times. The chain uses TRBV27 and TRBJ2-3; D is unresolved. The V end lost 3 bases, the J end lost 3 bases, and 10 bases lay between the germline ends. Germline CDR1 is MNHEY and CDR2 is SMNVEV (reference sequence). The CDR3 is 14 amino acids. CDR3 region: CASSLTKATDTQYF. The CDR3 DNA follows: TGTGCCAGCAGTTTGACAAAGGCGACAGATACGCAGTATTTT.

The chain recombines TRBV14 with TRBJ1-2; D is undetermined. V was cut by 8 bases and J by 0 bases, with 13 bases left in between. This CDR3 contains 14 residues. CDR1 and CDR2 (germline): SGHDN, FVKESK. The CDR3 region is CASPPGGTNYGYTF. The CDR3 region has the DNA TGTGCCAGCCCCCCGGGAGGGACTAACTATGGCTACACCTTC.

This chain links TRBV9 with TRBJ2-1; 8 bases map to TRBD2. The CDR3 contains 14 residues. Looked up from germline, CDR1 is SGDLS and CDR2 is YYNGEE. Trimming at V came to 0 bases and at J to 7 bases, leaving 3 bases not matched to a gene. The chain's CDR3 is CASSVEPSGNEQFF. DNA for the CDR3: TGTGCCAGCAGCGTAGAGCCTAGCGGGAATGAGCAGTTCTTC.

The J gene is TRBJ2-5, the V gene TRBV6-1; TRBD2 agrees at 8 bases. Trimming at V came to 11 bases and at J to 0 bases, leaving 11 bases not matched to a gene. From germline, CDR1 is MNHNS and CDR2 SASEGT. This CDR3 contains 15 residues. This chain's CDR3 is CALSNTGGYQETQYF. CDR3 coding DNA: TGTGCCCTCAGCAATACGGGAGGGTACCAAGAGACCCAGTACTTC.

The J gene is TRBJ1-1, the V gene TRBV6-6, with D possibly being TRBD1 (6 bases). This CDR3 is built from 14 residues. Germline V gene sequence: CDR1 MNHNY, CDR2 SVGAGI (reference sequence). V lost 10 bases to trimming and J lost 1 base, with 16 bases between them. CDR3 region: CATLAPGANTEAFF. The CDR3 DNA sequence: TGTGCCACCCTAGCCCCGGGGGCGAACACTGAAGCTTTCTTT.

The chain uses TRBV29-1 and TRBJ2-1; 7 bases line up with TRBD2. The trim removed 4 bases at V and 8 bases at J, leaving 8 bases unmatched. The CDR3 has 13 amino acids. Germline CDR1 and CDR2: SQVTM and ANQGSEA. CDR3 amino acids: CSVGLAADDEQFF. Written as DNA, the CDR3 is TGCAGCGTTGGGCTAGCGGCCGACGATGAGCAGTTCTTC.

The CDR3 region has the DNA TGTGCCAGCAGCTTACTGGGACAGTGGATAGATACGCAGTATTTT. Its protein is CASSLLGQWIDTQYF. V and J are TRBV7-9 and TRBJ2-3; 7 bases line up with TRBD1. Germline lookup yields CDR1 SEHNR and CDR2 FQNEAQ (reference sequence). The CDR3 has 15 residues. The J segment lost 5 bases and the V segment lost 2 bases, leaving 7 bases of the junction unmatched.

The rearrangement uses TRBV7-6 and TRBJ2-7; the D gene is possibly TRBD2 (6 bases). Trimming removed 0 bases from V and 3 bases from J, with 12 bases in between. This CDR3 is built from 15 residues. The germline gives CDR1 SGHVS, CDR2 FNYEAQ. In DNA, the CDR3 is TGTGCCAGCAGCTTAGCGCTAGGAGGGGACTACGAGCAGTACTTC. Amino acid sequence: CASSLALGGDYEQYF.

V gene TRBV7-3 combines with J gene TRBJ1-3, with TRBD1 matching over 9 bases. The germline gives CDR1 SGHTA, CDR2 FQGTGA. This CDR3 is built from 16 residues. J was trimmed by 0 bases and V by 4 bases; bases with no gene match: 4. The CDR3 bases are TGTGCCAGCAGCTACGTGACAGGGGGCTCTGGAAACACCATATATTTT. Translation: CASSYVTGGSGNTIYF.

This chain uses TRBV27 with TRBJ2-2; D not certain. The V gene lost 3 bases and the J gene lost 3 bases, with 14 bases spanning the gap. CDR3 size: 16 residues. Germline CDR1 and CDR2: MNHEY and SMNVEV (reference sequence). CDR3 nucleotides: TGTGCCAGCAGTTTCTTAGGGCCCCGAGACACCGGGGAGCTGTTTTTT. It encodes CASSFLGPRDTGELFF.

Remarks on this clone: Other DNA sequences within the sample encode an identical CDR3. The gene calls are TRBV5-5 and TRBJ2-6; no firm D call. V shed 2 bases and J shed 2 bases, with 8 bases lying between them. Germline V gene data show CDR1 as SGHKS and CDR2 as YYEKEE (reference sequence). This CDR3 spans 15 amino acids. CDR3 protein: CASSLPGPGANVLTF. The CDR3 region has the DNA TGTGCCAGCAGCTTACCCGGTCCTGGGGCCAACGTCCTGACTTTC.

The chain carries TRBV6-1 and TRBJ2-7, with TRBD1 identical over 8 bases. The CDR3 sequence is 15 residues long. Per the germline V gene, CDR1 is MNHNS and CDR2 is SASEGT. With 6 bases clipped from V and 7 bases from J, the junction kept 14 bases outside the gene matches. The CDR3 region is CASRDRDRLQWEQYF. The CDR3 DNA is TGTGCCAGCAGGGACAGGGATCGCCTACAGTGGGAGCAGTACTTC.

The J gene is TRBJ2-1, the V gene TRBV10-2; TRBD1 might be the D (6 bases). Trimming pared 7 bases from V and 0 bases from J, leaving 13 bases between. The CDR3 is 15 residues long. The V gene's germline CDR1 is WSHSY and CDR2 SAAADI. CDR3 in DNA: TGCGCCAGCACAAAGGACAGATCCTCCTACAATGAGCAGTTCTTC. Protein: CASTKDRSSYNEQFF.

The V and J genes are TRBV11-2 and TRBJ1-5; no firm D call. This CDR3 has 17 amino acids. Germline-derived CDR1 and CDR2 are SGHAT and FQNNGV. Trimming shortened V by 4 bases and J by 2 bases, and 18 bases separated the two germline ends. The CDR3 sequence: CASSSSGGGPRNQPQHF. The CDR3 DNA reads as TGTGCCAGCAGCTCCTCGGGCGGCGGGCCACGCAATCAGCCCCAGCATTTT.

As regards this clone: A far larger clone is one nucleotide away, so this likely arose from a read error. The V and J genes are TRBV27 and TRBJ2-1; TRBD1 or TRBD2 may be the D gene (5 bases each). The CDR3 runs 12 residues. Germline CDR1 MNHEY, CDR2 SMNVEV (reference sequence). The CDR3 reads CVSSPQRGEQFF. In DNA, the CDR3 is TGTGTCAGCAGTCCACAGAGGGGTGAGCAGTTCTTC.

The V and J genes are TRBV30 and TRBJ2-2; D is perhaps TRBD2 (5 bases). The V end lost 4 bases, the J end lost 3 bases, and 15 bases lay between the germline ends. CDR1 and CDR2 (germline): GTSNPN, SVGIG (reference sequence). The CDR3 spans 15 residues. The CDR3 sequence is CAWTRPGKYTGELFF. The CDR3 nucleotides read TGTGCCTGGACGCGGCCGGGAAAATACACCGGGGAGCTGTTTTTT.